These T cell receptor beta chains were read from a single sample in a study of blood T cell repertoires in COVID-19. Using immunoSEQ multiplex PCR, the repertoire was profiled, and TCRdb retains in-frame clones only, with some absent. The repertoire includes roughly 120,000 clones, 70% to 80% of them detected once, and 7.9% sits in the top ten. Sequencing was carried out using peripheral blood. These receptors came from a human donor in a cohort sampled during active COVID-19. CDR3s include the opening cysteine and the closing phenylalanine or tryptophan. The D gene is left open where the match is weak. Some rows have no size entry. The others give once, few or many, or a class for an expanded clone.

>TRBJ1-3|19|TRBD1|NA|TRBV6-1
CASSEEGPRQGLTGNTIYF
TGTGCCAGCAGTGAAGAAGGCCCTCGACAGGGCCTTACTGGAAACACCATATATTTT
>TRBJ2-7|13|TRBD1|NA|TRBV15
CATSGGQDYEQYF
TGTGCCACCAGCGGCGGACAGGATTACGAGCAGTACTTC
>TRBJ1-5|14|NA|NA|TRBV5-5
CASSLAAGLEPQHF
TGTGCCAGCAGCTTGGCTGCGGGGCTGGAGCCCCAGCATTTT
>TRBJ1-1|13|NA|NA|TRBV6-5
CASSLRENTEAFF
TGTGCCAGCAGTTTACGGGAGAACACTGAAGCTTTCTTT
>TRBJ2-5|14|TRBD2|NA|TRBV5-1
CASRVLAGQETQYF
TGCGCCAGCAGGGTACTAGCGGGACAAGAGACCCAGTACTTC
>TRBJ1-1|15|NA|NA|TRBV30
CAWTGGLGASTEAFF
TGTGCCTGGACGGGGGGGTTAGGGGCGTCCACTGAAGCTTTCTTT
>TRBJ1-3|13|NA|NA|TRBV10-1
CASSAGSGNTIYF
TGCGCCAGCAGTGCCGGGTCCGGAAACACCATATATTTT
>TRBJ2-4|13|TRBD2|NA|TRBV5-1
CASSVTREDIQYF
TGCGCCAGCTCCGTGACCCGGGAGGACATTCAGTACTTC
>TRBJ2-7|18|NA|NA|TRBV4-1
CASSQDQGTPSDGYEQYF
TGCGCCAGCAGCCAAGATCAGGGGACCCCCAGCGATGGCTACGAGCAGTACTTC
>TRBJ2-5|16|TRBD2|once|TRBV19
CASSIVSGRAEETQYF
TGTGCCAGTAGTATTGTTAGCGGGAGGGCCGAAGAGACCCAGTACTTC
>TRBJ2-7|16|NA|NA|TRBV13
CASSSLGHGYSYEQYF
TGTGCCAGCAGCTCCCTGGGACACGGGTACTCCTACGAGCAGTACTTC
>TRBJ2-1|12|NA|NA|TRBV4-1
CASSHPGVEQFF
TGCGCCAGCAGCCACCCGGGAGTTGAGCAGTTCTTC
>TRBJ1-3|16|NA|NA|TRBV5-6
CASSLRNDYSGNTIYF
TGTGCCAGCAGCTTACGTAACGACTATTCTGGAAACACCATATATTTT
>TRBJ2-1|14|NA|NA|TRBV12-2
CASRLGDHSGMGFF
TGTGCAAGTCGCTTAGGAGACCATAGCGGGATGGGGTTCTTC
>TRBJ2-7|15|TRBD1|NA|TRBV28
CASSLMGQGTGGQYF
TGTGCCAGCAGTTTAATGGGACAGGGGACGGGAGGGCAGTACTTC
>TRBJ1-4|13|NA|NA|TRBV7-9
CASSRPGGEKLFF
TGTGCCAGCAGCCGACCCGGAGGTGAAAAACTGTTTTTT
>TRBJ2-4|12|NA|NA|TRBV9
CASSSGSGIQYF
TGTGCCAGCAGCTCAGGGTCGGGCATTCAGTACTTC
>TRBJ2-7|17|NA|NA|TRBV10-2
CASSEQGKDLRTYEQYF
TGCGCCAGCAGTGAGCAGGGAAAGGACCTACGTACTTACGAGCAGTACTTC
>TRBJ1-4|16|TRBD1|NA|TRBV9
CASSARQGLDNEKLFF
TGTGCCAGCAGCGCCAGACAGGGTCTAGATAATGAAAAACTGTTTTTT
>TRBJ1-4|16|TRBD1|NA|TRBV4-1
CASSPPGRTGYEKLFF
TGCGCCAGCAGCCCTCCAGGGCGGACAGGATACGAAAAACTGTTTTTT
>TRBJ2-2|16|TRBD2|once|TRBV4-1
CASSPRDYMNTGELFF
TGCGCCAGCAGCCCCCGGGACTATATGAACACCGGGGAGCTGTTTTTT
>TRBJ1-5|13|NA|NA|TRBV6-4
CASSEGEGQPQHF
TGTGCCAGCAGTGAAGGGGAAGGACAGCCCCAGCATTTT